This TCR beta chain came from a study of blood T cell repertoires in COVID-19. Study context: Italy, Spain and the United States were the sources of the convalescent and acute COVID-19 samples. Sources were T cells, B-cell-depleted T cells, or PBMCs; the material itself was cDNA or gDNA.

From germline, CDR1 is LNHDA and CDR2 SQIVND (reference sequence). V dropped 5 bases and J dropped 6 bases, with 14 bases sitting between them. CDR3 length: 13 residues. In the original workflow: Cell counts per sample came from amplifying reference gene primers. Repertoires were generated with immunoSEQ multiplex PCR, while TCRdb's copy carries only in-frame clones and drops some. The D gene and trimming were derived from the DNA, and the V and J assignments and clone size from that table. The table has approximately 34,000 clones, over 70% seen once; the top ten hold around 3%. Patients in Seattle were enrolled during active infection, then followed longitudinally.

The specimen sequenced was peripheral blood. This sequence was found in a man between 65 and 85 years old with COVID-19, enrolled during active disease. The chain has TRBV19 and TRBJ2-7; D not certain. The CDR3 nucleotides are TGTGCCAGTAGTTCTGGAGTCCGGAGCGAGCAGTACTTC. It yields the protein CASSSGVRSEQYF.